In its sample, the clone carrying this T cell receptor (beta chain) was seen many times. Relying on iRepertoire HTBI primers and Arm-PCR of CDR3 regions, the team built TCR beta libraries. TCRdb re-analysed the multiplex PCR reads in MiXCR, keeping a single row per CDR3 protein. The sample has roughly 400,000 distinct CDR3 sequences, roughly 15% seen once. Time point in this sample: newly diagnosed GD, antithyroid drugs for less than 3 months. PBMCs provided the RNA from which the TCR library was made. This CDR3 is built from 13 residues. CDR1 is WNHNN, CDR2 SYGVQD, per germline (reference sequence). V shed 5 bases and J shed 3 bases, with 10 bases lying between them. This sample stems from a study of regulatory T cells in long-lasting Graves disease. These same records also appear under a second study, on T cells in Graves' hyperthyroidism and ophthalmopathy.

The rearrangement uses TRBV10-1 and TRBJ1-1; TRBD1 might be the D (6 bases). The starting material was peripheral blood mononuclear cells (PBMCs), obtained at new diagnosis, from a patient treated with antithyroid drugs. The source of this sequence is a woman between 18 and 29 years old with Graves disease. CDR3 loop: CASSSGDYTEAFF. CDR3 DNA: TGCGCCAGCAGTTCAGGGGATTACACTGAAGCTTTCTTT.